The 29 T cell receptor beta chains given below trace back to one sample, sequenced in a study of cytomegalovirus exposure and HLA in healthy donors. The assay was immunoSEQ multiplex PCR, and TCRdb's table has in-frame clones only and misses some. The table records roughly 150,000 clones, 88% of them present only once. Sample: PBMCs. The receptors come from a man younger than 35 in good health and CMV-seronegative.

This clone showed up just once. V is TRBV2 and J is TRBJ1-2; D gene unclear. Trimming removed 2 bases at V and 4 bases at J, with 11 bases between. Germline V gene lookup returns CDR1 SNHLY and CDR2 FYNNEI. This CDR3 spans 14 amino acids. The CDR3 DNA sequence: TGTGCCAGCAGTGAAAGCCCCTTTCCCTATGGCTACACCTTC. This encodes CASSESPFPYGYTF.

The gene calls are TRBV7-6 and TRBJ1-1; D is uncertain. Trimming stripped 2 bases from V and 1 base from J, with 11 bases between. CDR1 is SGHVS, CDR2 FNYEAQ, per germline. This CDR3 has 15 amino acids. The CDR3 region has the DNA TGTGCCAGCAGCTTATGGGCAGGCGAGAACACTGAAGCTTTCTTT. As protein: CASSLWAGENTEAFF. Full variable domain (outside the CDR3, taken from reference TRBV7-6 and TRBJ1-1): GAGVSQSPRYKVTKRGQDVALRCDPISGHVSLYWYRQALGQGPEFLTYFNYEAQQDKSGLPNDRFSAERPEGSISTLTIQRTEQRDSAMYRCASSLWAGENTEAFFGQGTRLTVV.

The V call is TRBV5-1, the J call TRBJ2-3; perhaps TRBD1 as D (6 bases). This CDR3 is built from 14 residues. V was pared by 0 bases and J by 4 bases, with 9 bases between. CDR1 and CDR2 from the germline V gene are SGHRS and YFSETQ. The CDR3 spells CASSLEGDADTQYF. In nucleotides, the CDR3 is TGCGCCAGCAGCTTGGAGGGGGACGCAGATACGCAGTATTTT.

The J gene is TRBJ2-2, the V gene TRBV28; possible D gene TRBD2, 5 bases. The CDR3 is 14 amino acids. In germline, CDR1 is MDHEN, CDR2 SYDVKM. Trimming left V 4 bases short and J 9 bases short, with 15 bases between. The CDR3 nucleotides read TGTGCCAGCAGTTCCTTTGAGGTAGCGTGGGAGCTGTTTTTT. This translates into CASSSFEVAWELFF.

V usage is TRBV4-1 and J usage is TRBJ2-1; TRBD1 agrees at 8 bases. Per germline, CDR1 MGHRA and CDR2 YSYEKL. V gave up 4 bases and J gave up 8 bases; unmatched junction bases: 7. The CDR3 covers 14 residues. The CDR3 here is CASSPSTGADEQFF. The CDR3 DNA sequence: TGCGCCAGCAGCCCATCGACAGGGGCGGATGAGCAGTTCTTC.

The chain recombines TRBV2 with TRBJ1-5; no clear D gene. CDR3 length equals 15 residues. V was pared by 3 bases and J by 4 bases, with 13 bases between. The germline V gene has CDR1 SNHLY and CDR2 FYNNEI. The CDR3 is CASSDRWAINQPQHF. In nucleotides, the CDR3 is TGTGCCAGCAGTGACAGGTGGGCCATAAATCAGCCCCAGCATTTT.

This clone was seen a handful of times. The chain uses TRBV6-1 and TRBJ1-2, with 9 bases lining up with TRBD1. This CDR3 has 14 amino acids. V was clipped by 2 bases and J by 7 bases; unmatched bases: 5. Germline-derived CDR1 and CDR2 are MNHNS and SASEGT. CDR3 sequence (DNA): TGTGCCAGCAGTGAAACAACAGGGGGCCTTGGCTACACCTTC. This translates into CASSETTGGLGYTF.

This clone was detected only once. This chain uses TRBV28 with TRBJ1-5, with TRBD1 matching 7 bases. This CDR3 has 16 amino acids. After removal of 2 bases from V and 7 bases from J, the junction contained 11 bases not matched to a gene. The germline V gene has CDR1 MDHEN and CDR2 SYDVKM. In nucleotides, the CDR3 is TGTGCCAGCAGTTTACTAGGACAGGAAGGAGGCCAGCCCCAGCATTTT. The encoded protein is CASSLLGQEGGQPQHF.

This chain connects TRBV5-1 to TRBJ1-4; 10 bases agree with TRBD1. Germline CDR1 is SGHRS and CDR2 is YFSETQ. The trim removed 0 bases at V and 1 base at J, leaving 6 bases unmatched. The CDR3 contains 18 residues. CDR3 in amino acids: CASSLVLDRGGTNEKLFF. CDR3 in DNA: TGCGCCAGCAGCTTGGTTCTGGACAGGGGGGGAACTAATGAAAAACTGTTTTTT.

The CDR3 loop is CASSTGSHEQYF. For the CDR3, the DNA is TGTGCCAGCTCCACCGGGTCCCACGAGCAGTACTTC. The V and J genes are TRBV28 and TRBJ2-7, with no clear D. V gave up 8 bases and J gave up 5 bases, with 13 bases separating them. The V gene's germline CDR1 is MDHEN and CDR2 SYDVKM. The CDR3 spans 12 residues. Variable domain in full (rest from reference TRBV28 and TRBJ2-7): DVKVTQSSRYLVKRTGEKVFLECVQDMDHENMFWYRQDPGLGLRLIYFSYDVKMKEKGDIPEGYSVSREKKERFSLILESASTNQTSMYLCASSTGSHEQYFGPGTRLTVT.

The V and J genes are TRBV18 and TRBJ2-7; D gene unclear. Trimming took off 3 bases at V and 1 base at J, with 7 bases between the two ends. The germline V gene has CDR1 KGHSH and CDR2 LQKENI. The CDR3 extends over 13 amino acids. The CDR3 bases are TGTGCCAGCTCACCTAGTTTGTCCTACGAGCAGTACTTC. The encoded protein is CASSPSLSYEQYF.

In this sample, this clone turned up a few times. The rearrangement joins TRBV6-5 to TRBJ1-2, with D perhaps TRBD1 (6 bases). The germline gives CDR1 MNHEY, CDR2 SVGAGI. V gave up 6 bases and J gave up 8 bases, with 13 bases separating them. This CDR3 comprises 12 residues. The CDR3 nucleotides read TGTGCCAGCAGGATTCCAGGGGAAGGCTACACCTTC. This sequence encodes CASRIPGEGYTF.

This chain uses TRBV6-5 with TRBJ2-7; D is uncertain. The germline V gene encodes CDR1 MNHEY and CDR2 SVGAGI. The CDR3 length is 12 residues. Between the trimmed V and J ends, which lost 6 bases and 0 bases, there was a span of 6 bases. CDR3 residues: CASSPSSYEQYF. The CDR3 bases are TGTGCCAGCAGCCCTAGCTCCTACGAGCAGTACTTC.

This chain's CDR3 is CATRYAAGWATDTQYF. DNA for the CDR3: TGTGCCACCAGGTATGCCGCGGGATGGGCCACAGATACGCAGTATTTT. The chain has TRBV15 and TRBJ2-3, with D possibly TRBD2 on 6 matching bases. The V and J ends lost 6 bases and 2 bases respectively, with 18 bases between them. There are 16 residues in the CDR3. Germline CDR1 and CDR2: LNHNV and YYDKDF (reference sequence).

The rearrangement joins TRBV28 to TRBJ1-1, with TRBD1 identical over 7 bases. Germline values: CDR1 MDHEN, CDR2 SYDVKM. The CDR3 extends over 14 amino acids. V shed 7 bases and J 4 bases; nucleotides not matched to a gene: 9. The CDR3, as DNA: TGTGCCAGCAAGTTCCCCGCAGGGGGCACTGAAGCTTTCTTT. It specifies CASKFPAGGTEAFF.

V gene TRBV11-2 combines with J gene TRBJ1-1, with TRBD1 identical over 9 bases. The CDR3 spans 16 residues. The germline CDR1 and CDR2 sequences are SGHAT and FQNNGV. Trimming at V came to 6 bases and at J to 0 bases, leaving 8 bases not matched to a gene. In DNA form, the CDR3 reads TGTGCCAGCAGTACCGGGACAGGGATCTTGAACACTGAAGCTTTCTTT. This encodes CASSTGTGILNTEAFF.

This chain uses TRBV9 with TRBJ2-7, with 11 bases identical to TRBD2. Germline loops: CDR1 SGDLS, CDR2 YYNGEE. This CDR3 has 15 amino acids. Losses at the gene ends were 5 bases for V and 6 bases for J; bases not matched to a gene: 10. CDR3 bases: TGTGCCAGCAGTCCTACTAGCGGGAGTCTTCGCGAGCAGTACTTC. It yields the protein CASSPTSGSLREQYF.

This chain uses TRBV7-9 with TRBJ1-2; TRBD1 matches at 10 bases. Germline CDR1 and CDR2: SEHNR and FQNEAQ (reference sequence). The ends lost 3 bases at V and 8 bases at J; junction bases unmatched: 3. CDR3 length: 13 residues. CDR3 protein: CASSFGTGDGYTF. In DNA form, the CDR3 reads TGTGCCAGCAGCTTTGGGACAGGGGACGGCTACACCTTC.

CDR3 in amino acids: CASGTGGYEQYV. The CDR3 DNA reads TGTGCCAGCGGAACGGGGGGCTACGAGCAGTACGTC. The chain joins TRBV28 to TRBJ2-7, with TRBD2 matching over 7 bases. The V and J ends lost 8 bases and 3 bases, in that order; junction bases with no gene match: 4. In germline, CDR1 is MDHEN, CDR2 SYDVKM. The CDR3 is made up of 12 amino acids.

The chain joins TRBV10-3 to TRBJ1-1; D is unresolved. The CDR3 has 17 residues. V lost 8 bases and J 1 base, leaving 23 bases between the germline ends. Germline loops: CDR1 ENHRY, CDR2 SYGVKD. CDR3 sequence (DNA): TGTGCCATCCAAGGGCTTGGGGAGACGGAGGGGAACACTGAAGCTTTCTTT. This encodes CAIQGLGETEGNTEAFF.

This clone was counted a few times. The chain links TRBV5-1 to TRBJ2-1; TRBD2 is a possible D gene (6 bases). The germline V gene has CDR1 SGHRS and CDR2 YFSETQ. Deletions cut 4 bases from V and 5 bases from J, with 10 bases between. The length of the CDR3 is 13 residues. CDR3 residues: CASSRGRNNEQFF. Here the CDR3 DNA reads TGCGCCAGCAGCCGAGGGAGGAACAATGAGCAGTTCTTC.

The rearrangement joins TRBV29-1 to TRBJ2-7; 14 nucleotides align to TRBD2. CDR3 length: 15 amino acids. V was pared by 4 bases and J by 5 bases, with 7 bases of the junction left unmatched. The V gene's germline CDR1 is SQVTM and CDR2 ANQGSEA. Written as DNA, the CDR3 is TGCAGCGTTGCTGGGACTAGCGGGAGTACCGACGAGCAGTACTTC. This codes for CSVAGTSGSTDEQYF.

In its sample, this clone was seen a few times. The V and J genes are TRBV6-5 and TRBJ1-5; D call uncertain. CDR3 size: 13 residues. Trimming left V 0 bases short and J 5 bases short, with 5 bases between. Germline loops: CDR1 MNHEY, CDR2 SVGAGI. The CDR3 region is CASSYSRDQPQHF. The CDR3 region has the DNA TGTGCCAGCAGTTACTCGCGGGATCAGCCCCAGCATTTT.

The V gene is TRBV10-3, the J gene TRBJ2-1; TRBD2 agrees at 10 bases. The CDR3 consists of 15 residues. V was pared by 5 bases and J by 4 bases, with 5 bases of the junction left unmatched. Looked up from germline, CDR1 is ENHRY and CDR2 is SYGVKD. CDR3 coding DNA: TGTGCCATCAGTACTAGCGGGGCCCTTTACAATGAGCAGTTCTTC. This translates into CAISTSGALYNEQFF.

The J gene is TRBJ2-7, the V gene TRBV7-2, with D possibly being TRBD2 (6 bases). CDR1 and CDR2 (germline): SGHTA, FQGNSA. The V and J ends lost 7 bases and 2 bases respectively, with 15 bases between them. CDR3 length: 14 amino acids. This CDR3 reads CASTMSAGTYEQYF. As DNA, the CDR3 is TGTGCCAGCACCATGTCGGCGGGAACCTACGAGCAGTACTTC.

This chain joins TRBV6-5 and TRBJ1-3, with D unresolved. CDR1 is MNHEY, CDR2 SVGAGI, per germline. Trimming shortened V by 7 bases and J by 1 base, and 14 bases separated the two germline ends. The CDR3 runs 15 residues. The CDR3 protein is CASTLARASGNTIYF. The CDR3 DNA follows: TGTGCCAGCACCCTAGCTCGGGCGTCTGGAAACACCATATATTTT.

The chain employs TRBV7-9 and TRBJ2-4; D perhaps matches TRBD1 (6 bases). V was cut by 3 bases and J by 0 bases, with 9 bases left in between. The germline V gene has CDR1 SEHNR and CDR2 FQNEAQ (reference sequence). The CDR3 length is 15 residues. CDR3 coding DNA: TGTGCCAGCAGCTTTCAGGGGTTAGCCAAAAACATTCAGTACTTC. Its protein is CASSFQGLAKNIQYF.

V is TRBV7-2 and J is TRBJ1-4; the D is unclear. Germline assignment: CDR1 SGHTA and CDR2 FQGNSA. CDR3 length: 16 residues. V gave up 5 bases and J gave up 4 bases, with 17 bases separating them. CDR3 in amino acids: CASSPPPGSGNEKLFF. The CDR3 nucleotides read TGTGCCAGCAGCCCCCCCCCGGGTTCGGGTAATGAAAAACTGTTTTTT.

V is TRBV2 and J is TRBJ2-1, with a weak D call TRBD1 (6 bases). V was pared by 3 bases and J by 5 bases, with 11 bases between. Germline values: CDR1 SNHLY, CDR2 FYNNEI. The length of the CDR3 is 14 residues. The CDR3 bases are TGTGCCAGCAGTGACCCCCGACAGGACAATGAGCAGTTCTTC. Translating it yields CASSDPRQDNEQFF.